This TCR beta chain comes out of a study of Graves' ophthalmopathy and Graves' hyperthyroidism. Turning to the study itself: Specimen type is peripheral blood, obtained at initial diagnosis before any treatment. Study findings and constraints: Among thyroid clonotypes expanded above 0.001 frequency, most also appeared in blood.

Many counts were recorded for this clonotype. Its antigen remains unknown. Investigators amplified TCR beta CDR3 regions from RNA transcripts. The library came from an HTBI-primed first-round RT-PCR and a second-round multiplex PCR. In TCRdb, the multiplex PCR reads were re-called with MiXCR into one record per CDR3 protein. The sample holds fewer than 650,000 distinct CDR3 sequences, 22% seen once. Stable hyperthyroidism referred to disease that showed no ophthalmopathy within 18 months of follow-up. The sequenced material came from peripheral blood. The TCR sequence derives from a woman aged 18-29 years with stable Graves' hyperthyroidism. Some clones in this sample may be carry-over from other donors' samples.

The CDR3 sequence is CASSELAYDTEAFF. The DNA of the CDR3 is TGTGCCAGCTCAGAATTGGCTTACGACACTGAAGCTTTCTTT. The chain couples TRBV2 to TRBJ1-1, with D unresolved. CDR3 length: 14 residues. CDR1 SNHLY and CDR2 FYNNEI come from the germline V gene. With 8 bases removed from V and 3 bases from J, the gap between germline ends came to 16 bases.